Below, 30 T cell receptor beta chains from the same sample are listed, as sequenced in a study of CD8 T cells in ankylosing spondylitis. No antigens are known for them. Whole-study results and caveats: A motif of 7 or 8 highly homologous TCR beta variants was seen as apparently characteristic of ankylosing spondylitis blood.

TCRdb recomputed calls from the 5' RACE reads with MiXCR, one row per CDR3 protein. The sample records roughly 300,000 distinct CDR3 sequences, less than 9.5% being singletons. The specimen was blood, either unsorted or a sorted T cell fraction (not recorded which). These TCRs come from a male donor with ankylosing spondylitis.

The chain uses TRBV19 and TRBJ1-5; D is possibly TRBD1 (5 bases). The CDR3 is 14 residues long. Trimming took off 6 bases at V and 1 base at J, with 10 bases between the two ends. CDR1 is LNHDA and CDR2 is SQIVND in the germline V gene (reference sequence). CDR3 nucleotides: TGTGCCAGTAGGTGGGGACTAAGCAATCAGCCCCAGCATTTT. It specifies CASRWGLSNQPQHF.

The rearrangement joins TRBV12-3 or TRBV12-4 to TRBJ2-7; no clear D gene. The CDR3 totals 16 residues. V was shortened by 6 bases and J by 0 bases, with 18 bases between the two germline ends. The CDR3 DNA is TGTGCCAGCAGCCCACCGCTGGCGGAAAGCTCCTACGAGCAGTACTTC. The encoded protein is CASSPPLAESSYEQYF.

This clonotype has ten or more counts. This rearrangement joins TRBV5-1 to TRBJ1-1; 7 nucleotides align to TRBD1. V dropped 5 bases and J dropped 1; count of bases not matched to a gene: 8. The germline gives CDR1 SGHRS, CDR2 YFSETQ. There are 15 residues in the CDR3. CDR3 loop: CASRDETGKNTEAFF. As DNA, the CDR3 is TGCGCCAGCAGGGATGAGACAGGGAAGAACACTGAAGCTTTCTTT.

The table lists this clonotype with a few counts. V and J are TRBV11-1 and TRBJ2-7; no firm D call. The ends were cut back, 5 bases at V and 3 bases at J, with 17 bases in the middle. Germline V CDR1 and CDR2: SGHAT, FQDESV (reference sequence). The CDR3 is made up of 15 amino acids. CDR3 DNA: TGTGCCAGCAGCAACCTTAAGGGCCTCGACTACGAGCAGTACTTC. Residues: CASSNLKGLDYEQYF.

The V gene is TRBV5-6, the J gene TRBJ2-3; the D is unclear. The CDR3 is 13 residues long. Germline V lookup: CDR1 SGHDT, CDR2 YYEEEE. With 4 bases removed from V and 6 bases from J, the gap between germline ends came to 12 bases. CDR3 in amino acids: CASSPLVRDTQYF. The CDR3, as DNA: TGTGCCAGCAGCCCTCTGGTAAGGGATACGCAGTATTTT. The full variable domain, in which reference TRBV5-6 and TRBJ2-3 provide the parts outside the CDR3, is DAGVTQSPTHLIKTRGQQVTLRCSPKSGHDTVSWYQQALGQGPQFIFQYYEEEERQRGNFPDRFSGHQFPNYSSELNVNALLLGDSALYLCASSPLVRDTQYFGPGTRLTVL.

This clonotype showed up just a few times. The rearrangement joins TRBV18 to TRBJ1-1, with 10 bases that match TRBD1. The CDR3 is 15 amino acids. V gave up 3 bases and J gave up 7 bases; unmatched junction bases: 8. CDR1 is KGHSH and CDR2 is LQKENI in the germline V gene. CDR3 region: CASSPRQGAQNEAFF. CDR3 sequence (DNA): TGTGCCAGCTCACCGAGACAGGGGGCGCAGAATGAAGCTTTCTTT.

The chain employs TRBV20-1 and TRBJ1-2; TRBD1 aligns across 9 bases. CDR1 is DFQATT and CDR2 is SNEGSKA in the germline V gene (reference sequence). With V trimmed by 6 bases and J by 8 bases, 10 bases remained unmatched. The length of the CDR3 is 13 residues. CDR3 nucleotides: TGCAGTGCGACAAACAGGGGGCCGGGAGGCTACACCTTC. It translates to CSATNRGPGGYTF.

This clonotype has at least ten counts. The rearrangement links TRBV14 to TRBJ2-5, with D unresolved. From germline, CDR1 is SGHDN and CDR2 FVKESK. Trimming shortened V by 1 base and J by 5 bases, and 2 bases separated the two germline ends. CDR3 length: 11 residues. The CDR3 region has the DNA TGTGCCAGCAGCCAAGCGGAGACCCAGTACTTC. It encodes CASSQAETQYF. Supplemented by reference TRBV14 and TRBJ2-5, the full variable domain reads EAGVTQFPSHSVIEKGQTVTLRCDPISGHDNLYWYRRVMGKEIKFLLHFVKESKQDESGMPNNRFLAERTGGTYSTLKVQPAELEDSGVYFCASSQAETQYFGPGTRLLVL.

The rearrangement links TRBV24-1 to TRBJ2-2, with D possibly being TRBD2 (6 bases). CDR3 length: 14 amino acids. Germline-derived CDR1 and CDR2 are KGHDR and SFDVKD. Trimming removed 7 bases at V and 4 bases at J, with 12 bases between. CDR3 protein: CATSGRVGTGELFF. The DNA for the CDR3 is TGTGCCACCAGCGGGAGAGTGGGCACCGGGGAGCTGTTTTTT.

This clonotype has just one count. The chain uses TRBV12-3 or TRBV12-4 and TRBJ2-4; 8 bases fit TRBD1. This CDR3 is 19 amino acids long. Unmatched junction bases numbered 22, after V lost 11 bases and J lost 1 base. The CDR3, as DNA: TGTGCCTGCATTATTTACCGGGACAGGCGACTCAGCGCCAAAAACATTCAGTACTTC. This translates into CACIIYRDRRLSAKNIQYF.

This clonotype was observed a handful of times. This rearrangement joins TRBV3-1 to TRBJ2-1; 8 positions match TRBD2. Germline V gene data show CDR1 as LGHDT and CDR2 as YNNKEL (reference sequence). V shed 0 bases, J shed 6 bases, and the junction held 4 bases outside the gene matches. The CDR3 extends over 15 amino acids. The CDR3 protein is CASSQDYTSGNEQFF. In DNA form, the CDR3 reads TGTGCCAGCAGCCAAGATTATACTAGCGGCAATGAGCAGTTCTTC.

This clonotype was seen more than once but under ten times. The rearrangement links TRBV10-3 to TRBJ2-7; 8 positions agree with TRBD1. Germline V lookup: CDR1 ENHRY, CDR2 SYGVKD. V gave up 6 bases and J gave up 7 bases; unmatched junction bases: 11. This CDR3 comprises 14 residues. The DNA for the CDR3 is TGTGCCATCAGGCCCCGGACAGGGTTGGGTGAGCAGTACTTC. It encodes CAIRPRTGLGEQYF.

This clonotype appeared many times. The chain uses TRBV5-1 and TRBJ1-4, with D unclear. Looked up from germline, CDR1 is SGHRS and CDR2 is YFSETQ. This CDR3 has 13 amino acids. V shed 0 bases and J shed 4 bases, with 4 bases lying between them. The DNA of the CDR3 is TGCGCCAGCAGCTTGGAAGATAATGAAAAACTGTTTTTT. It encodes CASSLEDNEKLFF.

This clonotype was detected a few times. V is TRBV5-5 and J is TRBJ1-2, with D unclear. V shed 1 base and J shed 2 bases, with 12 bases lying between them. CDR3 length: 15 residues. The V gene's germline CDR1 is SGHKS and CDR2 YYEKEE (reference sequence). CDR3 amino acids: CASSLLPRANYGYTF. CDR3 DNA: TGTGCCAGCAGCTTGTTACCGAGGGCCAACTATGGCTACACCTTC.

This clonotype was seen only a few times. The chain couples TRBV3-1 to TRBJ2-7; TRBD1 might be the D (6 bases). Germline CDR1 and CDR2: LGHDT and YNNKEL (reference sequence). The CDR3 contains 15 residues. Trimming left V 1 base short and J 3 bases short, with 13 bases between. The CDR3 loop reads CASSQAPGHYYEQYF. CDR3 nucleotide sequence: TGTGCCAGCAGCCAAGCCCCGGGACACTACTACGAGCAGTACTTC.

V is TRBV18 and J is TRBJ2-7; 8 nucleotides agree with TRBD1. Germline CDR1 reads KGHSH; CDR2 reads LQKENI. CDR3 length: 17 residues. Trimming cost V 3 bases and J 2 bases; bases outside gene matches: 12. CDR3 amino acids: CASSPLGEGQEPYEQYF. The CDR3 nucleotides read TGTGCCAGCTCACCGCTAGGAGAGGGACAGGAGCCCTACGAGCAGTACTTC.

This clonotype appeared a few times. The chain links TRBV18 to TRBJ2-7, with TRBD2 matching 11 bases. From germline, CDR1 is KGHSH and CDR2 LQKENI. Losses at the gene ends were 5 bases for V and 6 bases for J; bases not matched to a gene: 9. CDR3 size: 15 residues. The CDR3 region is CASSTLLAGVSEQYF. The DNA of the CDR3 is TGTGCCAGCTCAACACTACTAGCGGGAGTCTCCGAGCAGTACTTC.

In its sample, this clonotype was seen a few times. V and J are TRBV20-1 and TRBJ2-1; D is possibly TRBD2 (6 bases). This CDR3 is 14 amino acids long. Germline CDR1 DFQATT, CDR2 SNEGSKA (reference sequence). The ends were cut back, 5 bases at V and 4 bases at J, with 15 bases in the middle. The CDR3 loop is CSAPTPLAYNEQFF. CDR3 bases: TGCAGTGCTCCAACCCCACTAGCTTACAATGAGCAGTTCTTC.

In this sample, this clonotype turned up many times. The gene calls are TRBV7-9 and TRBJ1-1; 8 bases are a match to TRBD1. J gave up 1 base and V 3 bases, and 4 bases lay outside the gene matches. The CDR3 loop spans 15 amino acids. The V gene's germline CDR1 is SEHNR and CDR2 FQNEAQ (reference sequence). This CDR3 is CASSFHGTGNTEAFF. The CDR3 region has the DNA TGTGCCAGCAGCTTTCACGGGACAGGGAACACTGAAGCTTTCTTT.

The J gene is TRBJ2-7, the V gene TRBV12-3 or TRBV12-4, with 8 nucleotides matching TRBD1. V trimming: 6 bases; J trimming: 2 bases; junction bases outside the gene matches: 6. The CDR3 is 14 amino acids. CDR3 coding DNA: TGTGCCAGCAGCCCGACAGGGGCTCCCTACGAGCAGTACTTC. Its protein is CASSPTGAPYEQYF.

V gene TRBV6-5 combines with J gene TRBJ1-3; no clear D. Trimming removed 0 bases from V and 3 bases from J, with 9 bases in between. The CDR3 length is 15 residues. Germline V gene sequence: CDR1 MNHEY, CDR2 SVGAGI. In nucleotides, the CDR3 is TGTGCCAGCAGTTACTCCACTCAGATTGGAAACACCATATATTTT. Its translation is CASSYSTQIGNTIYF.

The V and J genes are TRBV24-1 and TRBJ2-2, with D perhaps matching TRBD1 or TRBD2 (5 bases each). The CDR3 runs to 15 residues. CDR1 and CDR2 (germline): KGHDR, SFDVKD. V was shortened by 7 bases and J by 3 bases, with 14 bases between the two germline ends. The CDR3 is CATRGDERYTGELFF. In DNA, the CDR3 is TGTGCCACCAGGGGGGACGAACGGTACACCGGGGAGCTGTTTTTT.

This clonotype came up many times. This chain joins TRBV12-3 or TRBV12-4 and TRBJ1-4; D is ambiguous. The CDR3 sequence is 13 residues long. V lost 6 bases, J lost 5 bases, and 10 bases lay in between. The CDR3 nucleotides are TGTGCCAGCAGCGGAGCTCTCAATGAAAAACTGTTTTTT. It specifies CASSGALNEKLFF.

The chain employs TRBV7-9 and TRBJ2-2; D is ambiguous. The germline gives CDR1 SEHNR, CDR2 FQNEAQ (reference sequence). The V and J ends lost 1 base and 9 bases respectively, with 6 bases between them. The length of the CDR3 is 12 residues. CDR3 protein: CASSLGGRELFF. CDR3 in DNA: TGTGCCAGCAGCTTAGGCGGCCGGGAGCTGTTTTTT.

V and J are TRBV20-1 and TRBJ1-1; TRBD1 aligns across 10 bases. The V gene's germline CDR1 is DFQATT and CDR2 SNEGSKA (reference sequence). The CDR3 loop spans 14 amino acids. V shed 4 bases, J shed 4 bases, and the junction held 6 bases outside the gene matches. CDR3 sequence reads: CSANPGTGVTEAFF. For the CDR3, the DNA is TGCAGTGCTAACCCCGGGACAGGGGTCACTGAAGCTTTCTTT.

The chain combines TRBV6-4 with TRBJ2-3, with D unclear. Trimming removed 3 bases from V and 0 bases from J, with 13 bases in between. Germline V gives CDR1 MRHNA, CDR2 SNTAGT. The CDR3 runs to 16 residues. The CDR3 loop is CASSEDWMSSTDTQYF. In DNA, the CDR3 is TGTGCCAGCAGTGAAGACTGGATGTCTAGCACAGATACGCAGTATTTT.

The chain employs TRBV5-1 and TRBJ2-7; D is possibly TRBD1 or TRBD2 (5 bases each). Trimming stripped 4 bases from V and 3 bases from J, with 14 bases between. The CDR3 consists of 14 residues. Per germline, CDR1 SGHRS and CDR2 YFSETQ. The CDR3 sequence is CASSLGTEDYEQYF. The CDR3, as DNA: TGCGCCAGCAGCCTCGGGACCGAGGACTACGAGCAGTACTTC.

The V and J genes are TRBV12-3 or TRBV12-4 and TRBJ2-3, with 9 bases identical to TRBD2. V lost 6 bases and J lost 4; bases outside the gene matches: 5. The CDR3 length is 14 residues. The CDR3 nucleotides are TGTGCCAGCAGGGCGGCGGGAGGGGCAGATACGCAGTATTTT. Residues: CASRAAGGADTQYF.

The chain recombines TRBV6-1 with TRBJ2-1; 11 positions agree with TRBD2. V was pared by 11 bases and J by 5 bases, with 11 bases of the junction left unmatched. Looked up from germline, CDR1 is MNHNS and CDR2 is SASEGT. There are 15 residues in the CDR3. This chain's CDR3 is CAGRLAGRTHNEQFF. CDR3 DNA: TGTGCCGGCCGACTAGCGGGACGGACACACAATGAGCAGTTCTTC.

This clonotype appeared once. V is TRBV25-1 and J is TRBJ2-5; 7 bases match TRBD2. V shed 1 base and J 5 bases; nucleotides not matched to a gene: 13. This CDR3 region has 17 residues. Germline CDR1 reads MGHDK; CDR2 reads SYGVNS. The CDR3 loop reads CASSECPGRALEETQYF. CDR3 coding DNA: TGTGCCAGCAGTGAATGTCCTGGGAGGGCCCTCGAGGAGACCCAGTACTTC. The full variable domain, in which reference TRBV25-1 and TRBJ2-5 provide the parts outside the CDR3, is EADIYQTPRYLVIGTGKKITLECSQTMGHDKMYWYQQDPGMELHLIHYSYGVNSTEKGDLSSESTVSRIRTEHFPLTLESARPSHTSQYLCASSECPGRALEETQYFGPGTRLLVL.